The 9 T cell receptor beta chains given below trace back to one sample, sequenced in a study of blood T cell repertoires in COVID-19. The assay was immunoSEQ multiplex PCR, and TCRdb's table has in-frame clones only and misses some. The sample has 160,000 or so clones, 87% seen once; the top ten hold 10%. The specimen sequenced was peripheral blood. The source of these receptors is a woman aged 70-85 years with COVID-19, enrolled during active disease.

The chain links TRBV10-3 to TRBJ2-7; possibly TRBD1 for D (6 bases). Germline-derived CDR1 and CDR2 are ENHRY and SYGVKD. The CDR3 has 14 amino acids. Trimming shortened V by 7 bases and J by 5 bases, and 18 bases separated the two germline ends. Here the CDR3 reads CAIMGHLMDHEQYF. In nucleotides, the CDR3 is TGTGCCATCATGGGACACCTAATGGACCACGAGCAGTACTTC.

The gene calls are TRBV4-1 and TRBJ1-2, with D uncertain. The CDR3 totals 14 residues. Trimming removed 4 bases from V and 6 bases from J, with 15 bases in between. In germline, CDR1 is MGHRA, CDR2 YSYEKL. CDR3 residues: CASSPLRGWDGYTF. The CDR3 nucleotides read TGCGCCAGCAGCCCGTTGCGGGGTTGGGATGGCTACACCTTC.

This chain uses TRBV11-3 with TRBJ2-1; D might be TRBD2 (6 bases). V lost 4 bases to trimming and J lost 4 bases, with 11 bases between them. Germline loops: CDR1 SGHNT, CDR2 YENEEA. The CDR3 has 14 amino acids. The CDR3 here is CASSSGGTYNEQFF. The CDR3 DNA reads TGTGCCAGCAGCTCAGGCGGGACTTACAATGAGCAGTTCTTC.

The J gene is TRBJ2-5, the V gene TRBV4-1; D perhaps matches TRBD2 (6 bases). Germline CDR1 reads MGHRA; CDR2 reads YSYEKL. The ends were cut back, 2 bases at V and 5 bases at J, with 9 bases in the middle. This CDR3 contains 13 residues. In nucleotides, the CDR3 is TGCGCCAGCAGCCAACTAGGGAGGGAGACCCAGTACTTC. As protein: CASSQLGRETQYF.

This chain joins TRBV19 and TRBJ1-5; D is uncertain. V was trimmed by 1 base and J by 9 bases, leaving 10 bases between them. The CDR3 extends over 13 amino acids. The germline V gene encodes CDR1 LNHDA and CDR2 SQIVND (reference sequence). The DNA of the CDR3 is TGTGCCAGTAGTATAGGGCCCGGCGGGCCCCAGCATTTT. Protein product: CASSIGPGGPQHF.

V usage is TRBV3-1 (or the pseudogene TRBV3-2) and J usage is TRBJ1-2; 11 nucleotides agree with TRBD1. Germline V gene data show CDR1 as LGHDT and CDR2 as YNNKEL (reference sequence). CDR3 length: 14 amino acids. Trimming took 6 bases from V and 4 from J; bases not matched to a gene: 4. For the CDR3, the DNA is TGTGCCAGCAGTCGGGACAGGGGGATCTATGGCTACACCTTC. It is translated as CASSRDRGIYGYTF.

The chain joins TRBV13 to TRBJ2-5, with TRBD2 as a possible D gene (7 bases). Trimming cost V 3 bases and J 5 bases, with 16 bases left between them. In germline, CDR1 is PRHDT, CDR2 FYEKMQ (reference sequence). CDR3 size: 15 residues. CDR3 amino acids: CASSFRAGAGETQYF. The CDR3 bases are TGTGCCAGCAGCTTCCGGGCGGGGGCCGGGGAGACCCAGTACTTC. Filled out from reference TRBV13 and TRBJ2-5, the complete variable domain reads AAGVIQSPRHLIKEKRETATLKCYPIPRHDTVYWYQQGPGQDPQFLISFYEKMQSDKGSIPDRFSAQQFSDYHSELNMSSLELGDSALYFCASSFRAGAGETQYFGPGTRLLVL.

The V and J genes are TRBV19 and TRBJ2-1; 10 nucleotides align to TRBD2. Germline V gene sequence: CDR1 LNHDA, CDR2 SQIVND (reference sequence). The junction had 6 bases not matched to a gene; V was cut back by 2 bases and J by 8 bases. The CDR3 spans 15 residues. The DNA for the CDR3 is TGTGCCAGTAGTATATATGGCCTAGCGGGGGATGAGCAGTTCTTC. This gives the protein CASSIYGLAGDEQFF.

This chain connects TRBV19 to TRBJ1-5; no clear D. The CDR3 runs 15 residues. Trimming cost V 1 base and J 5 bases, with 12 bases left between them. Germline CDR1 LNHDA, CDR2 SQIVND (reference sequence). CDR3 in DNA: TGTGCCAGTAGTATAGCTGGAGTCCCTTATCAGCCCCAGCATTTT. Translation: CASSIAGVPYQPQHF.